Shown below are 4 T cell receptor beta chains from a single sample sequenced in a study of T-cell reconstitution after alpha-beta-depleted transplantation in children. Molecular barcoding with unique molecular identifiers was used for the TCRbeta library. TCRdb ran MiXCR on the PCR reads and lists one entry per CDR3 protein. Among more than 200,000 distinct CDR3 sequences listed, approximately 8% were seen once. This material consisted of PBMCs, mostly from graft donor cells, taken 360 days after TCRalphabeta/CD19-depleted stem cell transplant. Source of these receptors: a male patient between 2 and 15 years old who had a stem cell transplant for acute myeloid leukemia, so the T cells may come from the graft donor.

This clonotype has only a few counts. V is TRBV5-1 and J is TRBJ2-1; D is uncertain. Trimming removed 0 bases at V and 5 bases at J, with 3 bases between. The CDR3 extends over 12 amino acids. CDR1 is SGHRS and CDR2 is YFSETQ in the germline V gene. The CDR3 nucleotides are TGCGCCAGCAGCTTGGACAACAATGAGCAGTTCTTC. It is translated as CASSLDNNEQFF.

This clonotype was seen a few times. The chain's CDR3 is CSAPRAAGDGELFF. In nucleotides, the CDR3 is TGCAGTGCTCCCAGGGCGGCGGGAGACGGGGAGCTGTTTTTT. The chain joins TRBV20-1 to TRBJ2-2; 7 nucleotides line up with TRBD2. V dropped 5 bases and J dropped 7; count of bases not matched to a gene: 10. The germline V gene encodes CDR1 DFQATT and CDR2 SNEGSKA (reference sequence). CDR3 length: 14 amino acids.

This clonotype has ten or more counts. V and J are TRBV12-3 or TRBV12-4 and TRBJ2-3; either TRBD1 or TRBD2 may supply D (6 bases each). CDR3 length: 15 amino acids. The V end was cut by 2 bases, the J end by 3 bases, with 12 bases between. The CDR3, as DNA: TGTGCCAGCAGTTTACGAGGGGGGACTACAGATACGCAGTATTTT. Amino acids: CASSLRGGTTDTQYF.

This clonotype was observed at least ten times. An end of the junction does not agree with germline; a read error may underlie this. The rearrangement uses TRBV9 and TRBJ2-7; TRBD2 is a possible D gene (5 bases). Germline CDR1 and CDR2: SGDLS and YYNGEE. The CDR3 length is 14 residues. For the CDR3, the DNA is TGTGCCAGCAGCGACCTCGCTAGCTCCAACGAGCAGTACTTC. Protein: CASSDLASSNEQYF.